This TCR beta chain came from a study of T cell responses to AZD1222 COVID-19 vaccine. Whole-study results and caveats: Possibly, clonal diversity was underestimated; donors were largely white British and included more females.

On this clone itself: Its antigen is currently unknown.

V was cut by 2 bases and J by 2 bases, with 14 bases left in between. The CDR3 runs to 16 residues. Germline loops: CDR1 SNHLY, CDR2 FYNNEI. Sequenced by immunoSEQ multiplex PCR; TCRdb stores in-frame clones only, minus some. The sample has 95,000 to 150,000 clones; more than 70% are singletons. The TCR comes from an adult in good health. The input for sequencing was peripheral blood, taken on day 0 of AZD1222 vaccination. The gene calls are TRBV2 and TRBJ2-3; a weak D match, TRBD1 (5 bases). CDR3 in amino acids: CASSEFSRGITDTQYF. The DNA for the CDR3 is TGTGCCAGCAGTGAATTCTCTAGGGGAATCACAGATACGCAGTATTTT.